Listed below are T cell receptor beta chains from one sample, sequenced in a study of human T cells and chemical hapten exposure. TCRdb re-derived calls from the RACE reads in MiXCR, one entry per CDR3 protein. The sample records 90,000 to 120,000 distinct CDR3 sequences, approximately 11% being singletons. Sequenced here: whole blood, sampled in connection with sensitization to the hapten diphenylcyclopropenone (DPC). Every receptor here comes from a woman in her 40s with alopecia areata. Some clones in this sample may be carry-over from other donors' samples. The CDR3 runs from the conserved cysteine through the conserved F or W. A D gene is named only where the DNA matches it firmly. Clone size is not always given. Where it is, it says once, few, many or a class for expanded clones.

J: TRBJ2-3
D: TRBD2
V: TRBV29-1
length: 13
size: few
DNA: TGCAGCGTTGGTAGCGGGACCACAGATACGCAGTATTTT
CDR3: CSVGSGTTDTQYF

J: TRBJ1-4
D: .
V: TRBV19
length: 13
size: .
DNA: TGTGCCAGTAGTATAGAGGGGGCGTCGAAACTGTTTTTT
CDR3: CASSIEGASKLFF

J: TRBJ2-7
D: .
V: TRBV9
length: 13
size: few
DNA: TGTGCCAGCAGCCCCCGGCAGTCTGGAGAGCAGTACTTC
CDR3: CASSPRQSGEQYF

J: TRBJ2-3
D: TRBD2
V: TRBV6-5
length: 15
size: many
DNA: TGTGCCAGCTCTCTGGGGCGGGGGGGTTCAGATACGCAGTATTTT
CDR3: CASSLGRGGSDTQYF

J: TRBJ2-2
D: .
V: TRBV9
length: 17
size: .
DNA: TGTGCCAGCAGCACTCAGCCGATCGGGACCCCCTCCGGGGAGCTGTTTTTT
CDR3: CASSTQPIGTPSGELFF

J: TRBJ2-3
D: .
V: TRBV6-2/TRBV6-3
length: 11
size: many
DNA: TGTGCCAGCAGCCAGACAGATACGCAGTATTTT
CDR3: CASSQTDTQYF

J: TRBJ1-1
D: .
V: TRBV6-2/TRBV6-3
length: 12
size: .
DNA: TGTGCCAGCGGTACAGGGAACACTGAAGCTTTCTTT
CDR3: CASGTGNTEAFF

J: TRBJ2-7
D: TRBD2
V: TRBV4-3
length: 16
size: .
DNA: TGCGCCAGCAGCCAAGATTTTACTAGCGGAAAGTACGAGCAGTACTTC
CDR3: CASSQDFTSGKYEQYF

J: TRBJ2-7
D: TRBD2
V: TRBV6-1
length: 15
size: .
DNA: TGTGCCAGCAGTGGACTAGCGGGGAGCTCCTACGAGCAGTACTTC
CDR3: CASSGLAGSSYEQYF

J: TRBJ1-2
D: .
V: TRBV7-2
length: 13
size: few
DNA: TGTGCCAGCAGCTCAACGGACTGGTCAGGCTACACCTTC
CDR3: CASSSTDWSGYTF

J: TRBJ2-5
D: TRBD1
V: TRBV19
length: 13
size: many
DNA: TGTGCCAGCCGACGGACAGGGGAAGAGACCCAGTACTTC
CDR3: CASRRTGEETQYF

J: TRBJ2-1
D: TRBD2
V: TRBV5-1
length: 14
size: .
DNA: TGCGCCAGCAGCTTGGAACTAGCGGGAAATAAGCAGTTCTTC
CDR3: CASSLELAGNKQFF

J: TRBJ2-4
D: .
V: TRBV6-1
length: 14
size: many
DNA: TGTGCCAGTGGAGTAGGGACATCCACAAACATTCAGTACTTC
CDR3: CASGVGTSTNIQYF

J: TRBJ2-2
D: .
V: TRBV7-2
length: 15
size: many
DNA: TGTGCCAGCAGCTTAGCCCCTCAGCCCACCGGGGAGCTGTTTTTT
CDR3: CASSLAPQPTGELFF

J: TRBJ2-3
D: .
V: TRBV7-2
length: 16
size: .
DNA: TGTGCCAGCAGCCCGAACGTGGGGGGAAGGGGACATACGCAGTATTTT
CDR3: CASSPNVGGRGHTQYF

J: TRBJ2-7
D: .
V: TRBV6-2/TRBV6-3
length: 13
size: many
DNA: TGTGCCAGCATCGGAAACGAGAACTACGAGCAGTACTTC
CDR3: CASIGNENYEQYF

J: TRBJ2-7
D: TRBD2
V: TRBV20-1
length: 15
size: few
DNA: TGCAGTGCCGGGCCCGGGACTAGCGGGAGGCGCGAGCAGTACTTC
CDR3: CSAGPGTSGRREQYF

J: TRBJ2-2
D: .
V: TRBV3-1
length: 12
size: many
DNA: TGTGCCAGCAGCCAAGAAACGGGGGAGCTGTTTTTT
CDR3: CASSQETGELFF

J: TRBJ1-1
D: .
V: TRBV7-2
length: 14
size: .
DNA: TGTGCCAGCAGCATCGGGGGAGGGGTGGCTGAAGCTTTCTTT
CDR3: CASSIGGGVAEAFF

J: TRBJ2-1
D: .
V: TRBV20-1
length: 17
size: many
DNA: TGCAGTGCTAGCGCCCTTAGTAGTATTGTCTCCTACAATGAGCAGTTCTTC
CDR3: CSASALSSIVSYNEQFF

J: TRBJ2-7
D: TRBD2
V: TRBV6-5
length: 16
size: few
DNA: TGTGCCAGCAGAAAACTCGGGCTAGCGGGAGGGTACGAGCAGTACTTC
CDR3: CASRKLGLAGGYEQYF

J: TRBJ1-5
D: .
V: TRBV6-2/TRBV6-3
length: 14
size: .
DNA: TGTGCCAGCACCTGGGGGACGGTCAATCAGCCCCAGCATTTT
CDR3: CASTWGTVNQPQHF

J: TRBJ2-1
D: .
V: TRBV20-1
length: 14
size: many
DNA: TGCAGTGCTAGAGAAGTCCAGGGCACCAATGAGCAGTTCTTC
CDR3: CSAREVQGTNEQFF

J: TRBJ1-1
D: TRBD1
V: TRBV10-1
length: 15
size: many
DNA: TGCGCCAGCAGGAAGGACAGGGGACGGAACACTGAAGCTTTCTTT
CDR3: CASRKDRGRNTEAFF

J: TRBJ2-3
D: TRBD2
V: TRBV6-2/TRBV6-3
length: 18
size: many
DNA: TGTGCCAGCAGTTACGAGGGACTAGCGGGGTCAGGCACAGATACGCAGTATTTT
CDR3: CASSYEGLAGSGTDTQYF

J: TRBJ2-7
D: TRBD2
V: TRBV20-1
length: 14
size: .
DNA: TGCAGTGCTAGAGCTAGCGGGAGTTGGTCCGAGCAGTACTTC
CDR3: CSARASGSWSEQYF

J: TRBJ1-6
D: TRBD1
V: TRBV9
length: 14
size: .
DNA: TGTGCCAGCAGCGTAACAGGGGGTGGTTCACCCCTCCACTTT
CDR3: CASSVTGGGSPLHF

J: TRBJ2-3
D: TRBD2
V: TRBV30
length: 14
size: .
DNA: TGTGCCTGGGAACAAGCGGGGAGCACAGATACGCAGTATTTT
CDR3: CAWEQAGSTDTQYF

J: TRBJ1-4
D: TRBD1
V: TRBV5-5
length: 14
size: few
DNA: TGTGCCAGCAACGACAGGGCTACTAATGAAAAACTGTTTTTT
CDR3: CASNDRATNEKLFF

J: TRBJ2-7
D: .
V: TRBV11-2
length: 18
size: .
DNA: TGTGCCAGCAGCTCCCGACAAACCCTGTCCCGGGACAACTACGAGCAGTACTTC
CDR3: CASSSRQTLSRDNYEQYF

J: TRBJ2-3
D: .
V: TRBV7-2
length: 14
size: few
DNA: TGTGCCAGCAGCTCCGGACCCGACACAGATACGCAGTATTTT
CDR3: CASSSGPDTDTQYF

J: TRBJ1-2
D: .
V: TRBV6-2/TRBV6-3
length: 16
size: many
DNA: TGTGCCAGCAGTTACCCGGCCCGGGAACGACGCGAGGGCTACACCTTC
CDR3: CASSYPARERREGYTF

J: TRBJ2-3
D: TRBD1
V: TRBV6-2/TRBV6-3
length: 15
size: many
DNA: TGTGCCAGCAGTTATGGGACAGGGCGCACAGATACGCAGTATTTT
CDR3: CASSYGTGRTDTQYF

J: TRBJ2-4
D: TRBD2
V: TRBV20-1
length: 15
size: .
DNA: TGCAGTGCTAGATCGTCTGGCGGGAGGATGTACATTCAGTACTTC
CDR3: CSARSSGGRMYIQYF

J: TRBJ2-2
D: .
V: TRBV20-1
length: 17
size: few
DNA: TGCAGTGCTTCACCATCTAGGCGGGGGCCGAGCACCGGGGAGCTGTTTTTT
CDR3: CSASPSRRGPSTGELFF

J: TRBJ2-7
D: .
V: TRBV6-4
length: 11
size: .
DNA: TGTGCCAGCAGTGACGCCAACGAGCAGTACTTC
CDR3: CASSDANEQYF

J: TRBJ1-1
D: .
V: TRBV30
length: 14
size: .
DNA: TGTGCCTGGAGTGGACGGGATCTCCCCACTGAAGCTTTCTTT
CDR3: CAWSGRDLPTEAFF

J: TRBJ2-1
D: TRBD1
V: TRBV6-2/TRBV6-3
length: 14
size: few
DNA: TGTGCCAGCAGCACGGGACAGGGGGCGAATGAGCAGTTCTTC
CDR3: CASSTGQGANEQFF

J: TRBJ2-7
D: .
V: TRBV28
length: 12
size: many
DNA: TGTGCCAGCAGCCCGGACGCCTACGAGCAGTACTTC
CDR3: CASSPDAYEQYF

J: TRBJ2-2
D: TRBD1
V: TRBV20-1
length: 14
size: few
DNA: TGCAGTGCTAAGGGACAGACGAACACCGGGGAGCTGTTTTTT
CDR3: CSAKGQTNTGELFF

J: TRBJ1-1
D: .
V: TRBV29-1
length: 11
size: .
DNA: TGCAGCGTAACTTTAGCCACTGAAGCTTTCTTT
CDR3: CSVTLATEAFF

J: TRBJ1-4
D: TRBD1
V: TRBV7-9
length: 15
size: .
DNA: TGTGCCAGCAGCCCCGGACAGGGCCTAGGTGAAAAACTGTTTTTT
CDR3: CASSPGQGLGEKLFF

J: TRBJ2-3
D: TRBD2
V: TRBV5-1
length: 18
size: .
DNA: TGCGCCAGCAGCCGACTTAGCGGGAGGGCCTCACTAGGAGATACGCAGTATTTT
CDR3: CASSRLSGRASLGDTQYF

J: TRBJ2-5
D: .
V: TRBV7-2
length: 15
size: few
DNA: TGTGCCAGCAGCTTAGGCGGGGGCCCTGGGGAGACCCAGTACTTC
CDR3: CASSLGGGPGETQYF

J: TRBJ2-7
D: TRBD2
V: TRBV9
length: 14
size: many
DNA: TGTGCCAGCAGCGCGGGACTAGCGGGAGGCGAGCAGTACTTC
CDR3: CASSAGLAGGEQYF

J: TRBJ2-7
D: TRBD1
V: TRBV29-1
length: 14
size: .
DNA: TGCAGCGCCGTACAGGACAGGCCACCCTACGAGCAGTACTTC
CDR3: CSAVQDRPPYEQYF

J: TRBJ2-1
D: .
V: TRBV7-2
length: 13
size: .
DNA: TGTGCCAGCAGCTTAATTCGGGGCAATGAGCAGTTCTTC
CDR3: CASSLIRGNEQFF

J: TRBJ1-1
D: TRBD1
V: TRBV30
length: 13
size: .
DNA: TGTGCCTGGAGGGCGACAGGGGGCACTGAAGCTTTCTTT
CDR3: CAWRATGGTEAFF

J: TRBJ2-7
D: .
V: TRBV24-1
length: 14
size: .
DNA: TGTGCCACCAGTGATACCCGCGGGACGGACGAGCAGTACTTC
CDR3: CATSDTRGTDEQYF

J: TRBJ2-3
D: .
V: TRBV7-2
length: 14
size: many
DNA: TGTGCCAGCAGCTCACAGGCGTGGGCAGATACGCAGTATTTT
CDR3: CASSSQAWADTQYF

J: TRBJ2-1
D: .
V: TRBV28
length: 10
size: .
DNA: TGTGCCAGCAGTTTAGTCTCTCGAATCTTC
CDR3: CASSLVSRIF

J: TRBJ1-5
D: .
V: TRBV20-1
length: 14
size: .
DNA: TGCAGTGCTAGCGACCCCCGACGGAATCAGCCCCAGCATTTT
CDR3: CSASDPRRNQPQHF